The next 2 T cell receptor beta chains were all read from a single sample in a study of blood T cell repertoires in COVID-19 (dated by TCRdb to about 2020). The library came from the immunoSEQ multiplex PCR assay. TCRdb provides this immuneACCESS table in a form limited to in-frame rearrangements. Some clones are lacking; in checked studies, under half of them reflect an unresolved V gene, and why the rest are absent is not known. Recorded for this sample are more than 70,000 clones; 80% to 90% of them occurred a single time. The ten largest make up more than 4.5% of the sample. Material for sequencing was peripheral blood. These receptors originate from a woman older than 75 with active or convalescent COVID-19.

The count of this clone is one. The chain links TRBV7-2 to TRBJ2-5; D might be TRBD1 (5 bases). V dropped 5 bases and J dropped 6 bases, with 16 bases sitting between them. The CDR3 has 14 residues. Germline-derived CDR1 and CDR2 are SGHTA and FQGNSA. The CDR3 DNA is TGTGCCAGCAGCGCCCCTTTGGGGCGGAAGACCCAGTACTTC. Encoded protein: CASSAPLGRKTQYF.

This sequence joins TRBV19 and TRBJ1-5, with TRBD1 as a possible D gene (6 bases). Trimming left V 5 bases short and J 6 bases short, with 17 bases between. The CDR3 is made up of 15 amino acids. Germline CDR1 LNHDA, CDR2 SQIVND (reference sequence). The CDR3 sequence is CASSSPDRLSQPQHF. Written as DNA, the CDR3 is TGTGCCAGTAGTTCCCCTGACAGGTTAAGTCAGCCCCAGCATTTT.